The T cell receptor beta chain described here comes from a study of cytomegalovirus exposure and HLA in healthy donors. About the research overall: In a previous analysis, 95 million to 130 million unique TCR beta sequences were found from approximately 180 million T cells. Findings and caveats of the study: When a later analysis compared HLA-associated TCR beta chains with equally common others, the HLA-associated chains turned out to be more clonally expanded and to have lower generation probabilities. The study labeled under 200 TCR beta chains cytomegalovirus-associated.

The PCR used 60 Vbeta and 13 Jbeta primers. How the authors handled the data: Later, 80 million or so unique TCR beta chains were counted in an analysis, and around 11 million of them were shared. Assay used: immunoSEQ multiplex PCR; TCRdb lists only in-frame clones, some missing. The V and J calls and the clone size are those of that table, but D and trimming were determined from the DNA. The table includes over 150,000 clones, around 67% detected once. As regards this clone: Its antigen is undetermined.

J lost 2 bases, V lost 0 bases, and 7 bases had no gene match. The CDR3 is 17 residues long. CDR1 and CDR2 from the germline V gene are ENHRY and SYGVKD. The sequence came from a woman aged 25 to 39 in good health and CMV-seropositive. V gene TRBV10-3 combines with J gene TRBJ1-3; 7 bases align to TRBD1. Input material: PBMCs. CDR3 nucleotide sequence: TGTGCCATCAGTGAGTCAATTGGACAGGCTGCTGGAAACACCATATATTTT. This encodes CAISESIGQAAGNTIYF.